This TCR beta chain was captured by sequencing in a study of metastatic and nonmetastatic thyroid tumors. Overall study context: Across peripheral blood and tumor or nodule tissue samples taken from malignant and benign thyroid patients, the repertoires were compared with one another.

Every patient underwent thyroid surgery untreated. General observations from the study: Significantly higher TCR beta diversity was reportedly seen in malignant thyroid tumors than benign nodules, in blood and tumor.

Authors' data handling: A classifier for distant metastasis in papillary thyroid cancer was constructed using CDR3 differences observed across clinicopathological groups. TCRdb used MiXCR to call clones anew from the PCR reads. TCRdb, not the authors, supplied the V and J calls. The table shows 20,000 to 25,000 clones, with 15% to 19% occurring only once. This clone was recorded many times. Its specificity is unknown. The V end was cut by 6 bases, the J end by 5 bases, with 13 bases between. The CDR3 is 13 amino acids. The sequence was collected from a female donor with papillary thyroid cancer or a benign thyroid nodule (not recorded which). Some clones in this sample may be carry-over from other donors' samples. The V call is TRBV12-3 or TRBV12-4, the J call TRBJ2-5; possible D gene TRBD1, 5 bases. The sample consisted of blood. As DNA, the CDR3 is TGTGCCAGCAGCCCATCCTACAGGGAGACCCAGTACTTC. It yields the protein CASSPSYRETQYF.